The next 32 T cell receptor beta chains were all read from a single sample in a study of CD8+ T cells in alopecia areata. In each case, RNA was isolated and then reverse transcribed into cDNA as the sequencing template. The assay was immunoSEQ multiplex PCR, and TCRdb's table has in-frame clones only and misses some. The profile shows 90,000 to 150,000 clones, about two fifths of them singletons. Sample: CD4+ T cells sorted from blood. The receptor set was obtained from a human donor with alopecia areata.

V gene TRBV29-1 combines with J gene TRBJ2-1; no clear D gene. The V and J ends lost 6 bases and 14 bases respectively, with 20 bases between them. CDR1 is SQVTM, CDR2 ANQGSEA, per germline. This CDR3 is 12 amino acids long. The CDR3 DNA follows: TGCAGCGTCCTCCTAGGTTCGGCTAGAGAGTTCTTC. Translated: CSVLLGSAREFF.

V gene TRBV29-1 combines with J gene TRBJ1-5; D remains ambiguous. Trimming shortened V by 4 bases and J by 4 bases, and 8 bases separated the two germline ends. The CDR3 runs 12 residues. Germline CDR1 and CDR2: SQVTM and ANQGSEA. Here the CDR3 reads CSVGGQNQPQHF. The CDR3 DNA reads as TGCAGCGTTGGAGGTCAGAATCAGCCCCAGCATTTT.

V usage is TRBV29-1 and J usage is TRBJ1-2; perhaps TRBD1 as D (6 bases). V lost 7 bases and J 1 base, leaving 13 bases between the germline ends. The germline CDR1 and CDR2 sequences are SQVTM and ANQGSEA. The CDR3 spans 13 residues. In DNA, the CDR3 is TGCAGCGCAGCGGGACAACTTAACTATGGCTACACCTTC. Protein product: CSAAGQLNYGYTF.

The V gene is TRBV29-1, the J gene TRBJ2-3; 9 bases are shared with TRBD1. V lost 4 bases to trimming and J lost 5 bases; unmatched junction nucleotides: 7. The germline V gene has CDR1 SQVTM and CDR2 ANQGSEA. The CDR3 has 14 amino acids. Here the CDR3 DNA reads TGCAGCGTTGTAGGGGACAGGGAAGGAGATACGCAGTATTTT. Its translation: CSVVGDREGDTQYF.

J is TRBJ2-3 and V is TRBV5-1; unclear D gene. Germline V gene lookup returns CDR1 SGHRS and CDR2 YFSETQ. CDR3 length equals 15 residues. Trimming removed 0 bases at V and 3 bases at J, with 11 bases between. This CDR3 reads CASSLASPSTDTQYF. The CDR3 DNA reads TGCGCCAGCAGCTTGGCCTCCCCGTCGACAGATACGCAGTATTTT.

The chain recombines TRBV28 with TRBJ1-1, with D unclear. Germline V CDR1 and CDR2: MDHEN, SYDVKM. CDR3 size: 12 residues. The V end was cut by 6 bases, the J end by 1 base, with 6 bases between. CDR3 region: CASRYSNTEAFF. The CDR3, as DNA: TGTGCCAGCAGATATTCGAACACTGAAGCTTTCTTT.

The rearrangement links TRBV29-1 to TRBJ1-1, with a weak D call TRBD1 (6 bases). Per germline, CDR1 SQVTM and CDR2 ANQGSEA. The CDR3 has 14 residues. V was pared by 7 bases and J by 0 bases, with 15 bases between. CDR3 DNA: TGCAGCGGAAGGGGGGCGCGGTTGAACACTGAAGCTTTCTTT. Its protein is CSGRGARLNTEAFF.

This clone was detected many times. This chain uses TRBV4-1 with TRBJ1-4, with a tentative D call TRBD1 (5 bases). V lost 2 bases and J lost 8, with 15 bases in between. The CDR3 is 15 residues long. From germline, CDR1 is MGHRA and CDR2 YSYEKL. This CDR3 is CASSQRGRVGEKLFF. For the CDR3, the DNA is TGCGCCAGCAGCCAACGGGGGAGGGTCGGGGAAAAACTGTTTTTT.

CDR3: CASSPGQGLAEAFF. The CDR3 nucleotides are TGTGCCAGCAGCCCCGGACAGGGTCTCGCTGAAGCTTTCTTT. This chain uses TRBV27 with TRBJ1-1; TRBD1 matches at 8 bases. The ends lost 6 bases at V and 6 bases at J; junction bases unmatched: 9. The CDR3 loop spans 14 amino acids. CDR1 and CDR2 from the germline V gene are MNHEY and SMNVEV (reference sequence).

The V call is TRBV27, the J call TRBJ2-2; D is uncertain. V dropped 6 bases and J dropped 7 bases, with 12 bases sitting between them. The CDR3 loop spans 13 amino acids. Germline V lookup: CDR1 MNHEY, CDR2 SMNVEV (reference sequence). The DNA of the CDR3 is TGTGCCAGCAGCTCTGGGTGGGTCGGGGAGCTGTTTTTT. Translation gives CASSSGWVGELFF.

On this clone: Other DNA sequences in the same sample also yield this CDR3. The chain joins TRBV29-1 to TRBJ2-1; D call uncertain. V was shortened by 5 bases and J by 1 base, with 3 bases between the two germline ends. Germline loops: CDR1 SQVTM, CDR2 ANQGSEA. CDR3 size: 11 residues. The CDR3 nucleotides are TGCAGCGTTTCTTCCTACAATGAGCAGTTCTTC. Residues: CSVSSYNEQFF.

In this sample, this clone turned up a few times. The chain uses TRBV4-1 and TRBJ2-6, with a weak D call TRBD2 (6 bases). V was cut by 8 bases and J by 4 bases, with 9 bases left in between. Per the germline V gene, CDR1 is MGHRA and CDR2 is YSYEKL. The CDR3 covers 13 residues. The CDR3 sequence: CASRERGANVLTF. As DNA, the CDR3 is TGCGCCAGCCGGGAGAGAGGGGCCAACGTCCTGACTTTC.

The sample holds a few counts of this clone. The chain combines TRBV28 with TRBJ2-4, with 10 bases identical to TRBD2. The CDR3 is 16 amino acids. J gave up 0 bases and V 8 bases, and 7 bases lay outside the gene matches. Germline V gene data show CDR1 as MDHEN and CDR2 as SYDVKM. As DNA, the CDR3 is TGTGCCAGCGGAGTGAGCGGGAGGGGAGCCAAAAACATTCAGTACTTC. It is translated as CASGVSGRGAKNIQYF.

This chain uses TRBV28 with TRBJ2-5; D gene ambiguous. Trimming left V 6 bases short and J 3 bases short, with 11 bases between. Germline-derived CDR1 and CDR2 are MDHEN and SYDVKM. The CDR3 is made up of 13 amino acids. In DNA form, the CDR3 reads TGTGCCAGCAGCTCCGGGTCCAAAGAGACCCAGTACTTC. It translates to CASSSGSKETQYF.

The V call is TRBV29-1, the J call TRBJ1-5; D may be TRBD1 (5 bases). The V gene lost 7 bases and the J gene lost 1 base, with 11 bases spanning the gap. Germline assignment: CDR1 SQVTM and CDR2 ANQGSEA. The CDR3 contains 13 residues. The CDR3: CSARDGSNQPQHF. Here the CDR3 DNA reads TGCAGCGCTCGGGACGGCAGCAATCAGCCCCAGCATTTT.

The J gene is TRBJ2-7, the V gene TRBV7-2, with D unresolved. The ends were cut back, 2 bases at V and 1 base at J, with 6 bases in the middle. This CDR3 region has 13 residues. Germline CDR1 and CDR2: SGHTA and FQGNSA. CDR3 nucleotide sequence: TGTGCCAGCAGCTTAAGCGTTTCCTACGAGCAGTACTTC. It is translated as CASSLSVSYEQYF.

This clone has only a few counts. V is TRBV28 and J is TRBJ2-6, with D tentatively TRBD1 (5 bases). This CDR3 region has 15 residues. Germline V lookup: CDR1 MDHEN, CDR2 SYDVKM. Trimming took 5 bases from V and 0 from J, leaving 8 bases between them. CDR3 sequence (DNA): TGTGCCAGCAGTGGACATTCCTCTGGGGCCAACGTCCTGACTTTC. Translating gives CASSGHSSGANVLTF.

This sequence joins TRBV29-1 and TRBJ2-7; 7 bases fit TRBD2. The CDR3 totals 15 residues. V gave up 2 bases and J gave up 7 bases; unmatched junction bases: 14. CDR1 and CDR2 (germline): SQVTM, ANQGSEA. CDR3 coding DNA: TGCAGCGTTGAATTAGTGGCGGGAGCCCGGGGGGAGCAGTACTTC. Translating gives CSVELVAGARGEQYF.

This clone has more than one count but fewer than ten. The chain has TRBV19 and TRBJ2-7; D perhaps matches TRBD1 (5 bases). This CDR3 has 13 amino acids. CDR1 LNHDA and CDR2 SQIVND come from the germline V gene (reference sequence). Trimming pared 7 bases from V and 2 bases from J, leaving 12 bases between. The CDR3 nucleotides read TGTGCCAGTACTAAAAAAGGGGCCTACGAGCAGTACTTC. Amino acids: CASTKKGAYEQYF.

J is TRBJ2-7 and V is TRBV5-1, with D possibly being TRBD1 (6 bases). The germline V gene has CDR1 SGHRS and CDR2 YFSETQ. The V gene lost 4 bases and the J gene lost 0 bases, with 14 bases spanning the gap. CDR3 length: 15 residues. CDR3 loop: CASSLGTIDSYEQYF. In DNA form, the CDR3 reads TGCGCCAGCAGCCTGGGGACAATAGACTCCTACGAGCAGTACTTC. The complete variable domain, with remaining parts taken from reference TRBV5-1 and TRBJ2-7, reads KAGVTQTPRYLIKTRGQQVTLSCSPISGHRSVSWYQQTPGQGLQFLFEYFSETQRNKGNFPGRFSGRQFSNSRSEMNVSTLELGDSALYLCASSLGTIDSYEQYFGPGTRLTVT.

The chain links TRBV4-1 to TRBJ1-2, with 7 bases lining up with TRBD1. CDR3 size: 16 residues. The ends lost 2 bases at V and 2 bases at J; junction bases unmatched: 8. The germline V gene encodes CDR1 MGHRA and CDR2 YSYEKL. Here the CDR3 reads CASSQPTGSGNYGYTF. The CDR3 coding sequence is TGCGCCAGCAGCCAACCGACAGGGTCGGGAAACTATGGCTACACCTTC.

V usage is TRBV25-1 and J usage is TRBJ2-1, with D hard to call. The CDR3 is 14 amino acids. The V end lost 1 base, the J end lost 8 bases, and 12 bases lay between the germline ends. Germline CDR1 MGHDK, CDR2 SYGVNS. The CDR3 reads CASSEFRPEDEQFF. The DNA of the CDR3 is TGTGCCAGCAGTGAATTCAGGCCCGAGGATGAGCAGTTCTTC.

This rearrangement joins TRBV29-1 to TRBJ2-7; D is unclear. The CDR3 has 12 amino acids. Germline CDR1 and CDR2: SQVTM and ANQGSEA. V was cut by 4 bases and J by 2 bases, with 9 bases left in between. DNA of the CDR3: TGCAGCGTTGCCCCAGGTACCTACGAGCAGTACTTC. It encodes CSVAPGTYEQYF.

This clone was detected a few times. The chain carries TRBV13 and TRBJ2-7, with a tentative D call TRBD1 (6 bases). Deletions cut 5 bases from V and 2 bases from J, with 13 bases between. The CDR3 totals 14 residues. Germline assignment: CDR1 PRHDT and CDR2 FYEKMQ (reference sequence). In DNA form, the CDR3 reads TGTGCCAGCAGCCCCGGGACACCGCCCTACGAGCAGTACTTC. Its translation is CASSPGTPPYEQYF.

The V call is TRBV29-1, the J call TRBJ2-5; 8 nucleotides line up with TRBD2. J gave up 1 base and V 4 bases, and 5 bases lay outside the gene matches. Germline loops: CDR1 SQVTM, CDR2 ANQGSEA. The CDR3 spans 14 residues. The CDR3 is CSVVSGGRQETQYF. DNA of the CDR3: TGCAGCGTTGTAAGCGGGGGCCGCCAAGAGACCCAGTACTTC. Based on the CDR3 plus reference TRBV29-1 and TRBJ2-5, the full variable domain is SAVISQKPSRDICQRGTSLTIQCQVDSQVTMMFWYRQQPGQSLTLIATANQGSEATYESGFVIDKFPISRPNLTFSTLTVSNMSPEDSSIYLCSVVSGGRQETQYFGPGTRLLVL.

The V gene is TRBV29-1, the J gene TRBJ2-7; no definite D call. Trimming left V 4 bases short and J 7 bases short, with 17 bases between. The CDR3 runs 13 residues. Germline V gives CDR1 SQVTM, CDR2 ANQGSEA. The CDR3 DNA reads TGCAGCGTTGGAGCCCATGAGCTCTCGGAGCAGTACTTC. It translates to CSVGAHELSEQYF.

CDR3 loop: CSAAEGRGIVEAFF. The CDR3 DNA reads as TGCAGCGCCGCGGAGGGGCGGGGGATCGTCGAAGCTTTCTTT. The V call is TRBV29-1, the J call TRBJ1-1, with D perhaps TRBD1 (5 bases). CDR3 length: 14 amino acids. V was trimmed by 7 bases and J by 8 bases, leaving 23 bases between them. Germline V gives CDR1 SQVTM, CDR2 ANQGSEA.

This clone has a handful of counts. Other nucleotide sequences from this sample produce the same CDR3. The chain combines TRBV7-9 with TRBJ1-5; D is undetermined. The CDR3 length is 15 residues. Trimming took 1 base from V and 0 from J, leaving 7 bases between them. Germline V gene lookup returns CDR1 SEHNR and CDR2 FQNEAQ (reference sequence). CDR3 sequence: CASSLGGYSNQPQHF. Here the CDR3 DNA reads TGTGCCAGCAGCTTAGGCGGGTATAGCAATCAGCCCCAGCATTTT.

This clone showed up just a few times. This chain joins TRBV28 and TRBJ2-7; 9 bases map to TRBD1. Germline assignment: CDR1 MDHEN and CDR2 SYDVKM. V dropped 6 bases and J dropped 5; count of bases not matched to a gene: 8. This CDR3 contains 14 residues. In DNA form, the CDR3 reads TGTGCCAGCAGCCCCGGGACAGGGAGAAACGAGCAGTACTTC. Protein sequence: CASSPGTGRNEQYF.

This clone has just a few counts. V gene TRBV29-1 combines with J gene TRBJ1-5; TRBD1 might be the D (5 bases). Per germline, CDR1 SQVTM and CDR2 ANQGSEA. The CDR3 is 13 residues long. V shed 7 bases and J shed 2 bases, with 12 bases lying between them. The DNA of the CDR3 is TGCAGCGGTGCGCAGGGAGGCAATCAGCCCCAGCATTTT. It yields the protein CSGAQGGNQPQHF.

The rearrangement joins TRBV4-1 to TRBJ2-2; 7 bases are a match to TRBD1. Germline V CDR1 and CDR2: MGHRA, YSYEKL. The trim removed 4 bases at V and 4 bases at J, leaving 12 bases unmatched. The CDR3 is 17 residues long. CDR3 sequence (DNA): TGCGCCAGCAGCCCTTACAGGGGTTATTTTCGCACCGGGGAGCTGTTTTTT. Translation: CASSPYRGYFRTGELFF.

As DNA, the CDR3 is TGCAGCGTTGGACAGGGGTACGATCAGCCCCAGCATTTT. Translation gives CSVGQGYDQPQHF. This chain connects TRBV29-1 to TRBJ1-5, with 8 bases that match TRBD1. The CDR3 has 13 residues. Germline CDR1 is SQVTM and CDR2 is ANQGSEA. With 4 bases clipped from V and 5 bases from J, the junction kept 4 bases outside the gene matches.